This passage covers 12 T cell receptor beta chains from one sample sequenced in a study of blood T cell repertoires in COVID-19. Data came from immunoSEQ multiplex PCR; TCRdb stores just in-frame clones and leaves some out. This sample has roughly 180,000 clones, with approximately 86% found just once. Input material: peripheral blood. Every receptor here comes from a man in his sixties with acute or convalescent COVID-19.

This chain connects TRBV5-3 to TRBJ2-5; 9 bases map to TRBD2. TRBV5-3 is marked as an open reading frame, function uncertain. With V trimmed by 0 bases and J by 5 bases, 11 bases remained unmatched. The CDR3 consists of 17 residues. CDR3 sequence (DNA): TGTGCCAGAAGCTTGGAGGTAGCGGGAGAAGGAGTGGAGACCCAGTACTTC. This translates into CARSLEVAGEGVETQYF.

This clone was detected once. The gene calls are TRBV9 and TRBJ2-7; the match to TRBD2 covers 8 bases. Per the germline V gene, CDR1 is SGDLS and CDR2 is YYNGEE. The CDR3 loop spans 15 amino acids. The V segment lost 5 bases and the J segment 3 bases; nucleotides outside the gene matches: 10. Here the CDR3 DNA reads TGTGCCAGCAGTCTCCTAGGCGGGACTAGCTACGAGCAGTACTTC. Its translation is CASSLLGGTSYEQYF.

This CDR3 is CASVRTAGDGYTF. The DNA of the CDR3 is TGTGCCAGCGTCCGGACAGCAGGTGATGGCTACACCTTC. The J gene is TRBJ1-2, the V gene TRBV6-5, with D perhaps matching TRBD1 (6 bases). The CDR3 contains 13 residues. CDR1 is MNHEY, CDR2 SVGAGI, per germline. V lost 8 bases, J lost 6 bases, and 16 bases lay in between.

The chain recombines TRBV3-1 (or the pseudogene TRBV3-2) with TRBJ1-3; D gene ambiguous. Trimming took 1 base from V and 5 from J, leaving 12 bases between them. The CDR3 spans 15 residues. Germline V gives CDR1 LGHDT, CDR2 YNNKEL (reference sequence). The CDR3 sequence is CASSQARVVRNTIYF. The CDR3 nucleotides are TGTGCCAGCAGCCAAGCACGGGTAGTCAGAAACACCATATATTTT.

In nucleotides, the CDR3 is TGTGCCAGCAGCTTATTCGGTCCTAGCGCCCGGGGCGCAGATACGCAGTATTTT. Its protein is CASSLFGPSARGADTQYF. J is TRBJ2-3 and V is TRBV7-3; maybe TRBD2 (6 bases). Germline V gives CDR1 SGHTA, CDR2 FQGTGA. The CDR3 has 18 residues. V was shortened by 2 bases and J by 4 bases, with 22 bases between the two germline ends.

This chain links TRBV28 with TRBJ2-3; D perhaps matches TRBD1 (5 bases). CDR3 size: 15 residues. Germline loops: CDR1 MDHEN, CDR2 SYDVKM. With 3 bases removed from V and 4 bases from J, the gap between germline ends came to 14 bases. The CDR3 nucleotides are TGTGCCAGCAGTTTGCGGCAGGGATTGTCAGATACGCAGTATTTT. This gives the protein CASSLRQGLSDTQYF.

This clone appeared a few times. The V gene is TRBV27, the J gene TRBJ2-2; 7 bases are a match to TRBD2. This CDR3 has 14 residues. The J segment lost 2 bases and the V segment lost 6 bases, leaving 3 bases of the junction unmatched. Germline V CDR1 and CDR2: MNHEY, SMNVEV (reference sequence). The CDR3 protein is CASRRAGNTGELFF. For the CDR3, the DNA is TGTGCCAGCAGGAGAGCGGGAAACACCGGGGAGCTGTTTTTT.

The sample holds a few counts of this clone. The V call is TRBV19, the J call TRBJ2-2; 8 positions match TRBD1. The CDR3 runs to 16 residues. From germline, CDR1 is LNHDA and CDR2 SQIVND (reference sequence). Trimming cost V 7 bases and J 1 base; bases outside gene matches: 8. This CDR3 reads CASNPGGRVNTGELFF. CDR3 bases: TGTGCCAGTAACCCAGGGGGCAGGGTGAACACCGGGGAGCTGTTTTTT.

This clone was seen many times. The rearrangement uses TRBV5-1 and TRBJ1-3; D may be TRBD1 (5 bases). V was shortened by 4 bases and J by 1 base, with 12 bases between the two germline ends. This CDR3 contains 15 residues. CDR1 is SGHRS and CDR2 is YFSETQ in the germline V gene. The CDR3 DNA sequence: TGCGCCAGCAGCGAACTTCAGGGTTCTGGAAACACCATATATTTT. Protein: CASSELQGSGNTIYF.

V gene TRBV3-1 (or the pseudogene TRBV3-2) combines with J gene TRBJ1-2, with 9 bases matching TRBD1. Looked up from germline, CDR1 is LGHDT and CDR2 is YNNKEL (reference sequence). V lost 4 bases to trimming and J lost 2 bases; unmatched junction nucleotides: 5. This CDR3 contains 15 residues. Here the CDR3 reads CASSPRQGGNYGYTF. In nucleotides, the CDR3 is TGTGCCAGCAGCCCGCGACAGGGGGGAAACTATGGCTACACCTTC.

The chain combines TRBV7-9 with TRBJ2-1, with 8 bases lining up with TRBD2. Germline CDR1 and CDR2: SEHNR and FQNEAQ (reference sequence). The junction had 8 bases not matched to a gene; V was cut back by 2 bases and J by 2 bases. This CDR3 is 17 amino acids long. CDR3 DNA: TGTGCCAGCAGCTTACTATCGGGCGGGAGGACCTACAATGAGCAGTTCTTC. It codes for CASSLLSGGRTYNEQFF.

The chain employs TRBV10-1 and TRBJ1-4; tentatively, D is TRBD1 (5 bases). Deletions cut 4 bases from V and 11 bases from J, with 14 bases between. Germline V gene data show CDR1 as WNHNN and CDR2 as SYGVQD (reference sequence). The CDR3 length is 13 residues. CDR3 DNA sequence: TGCGCCAGCAGTGCGGCTGGGGCCGGGAAACTGTTTTTT. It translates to CASSAAGAGKLFF.